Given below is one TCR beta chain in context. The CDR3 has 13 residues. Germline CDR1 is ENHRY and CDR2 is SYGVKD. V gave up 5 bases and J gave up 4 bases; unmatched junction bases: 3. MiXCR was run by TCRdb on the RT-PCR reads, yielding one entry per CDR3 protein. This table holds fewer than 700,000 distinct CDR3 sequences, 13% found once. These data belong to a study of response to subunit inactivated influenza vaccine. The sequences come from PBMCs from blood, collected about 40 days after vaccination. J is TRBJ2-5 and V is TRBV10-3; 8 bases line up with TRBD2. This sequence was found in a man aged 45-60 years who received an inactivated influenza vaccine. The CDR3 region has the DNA TGTGCCATCAGTAAGCGGGAGTTAGAGACCCAGTACTTC. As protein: CAISKRELETQYF.